The sequence of this TCR beta chain was determined in a study of shared clonotypes between healthy human individuals. Looking at the study overall: Each donor had three CD4 naive, three CD4 memory, two CD8 naive and one CD8 memory plate.

CD4+ cell separation produced CD45RA+ naive and CD45RA-negative memory subsets. Tens of thousands of T cell genomes (around 200 ng DNA) went into each sorted-subset replicate. Assay used: immunoSEQ multiplex PCR; TCRdb lists only in-frame clones, some missing. The table has around 700,000 clones, around 72% seen once. Germline CDR1 and CDR2: LNHDA and SQIVND (reference sequence). This CDR3 is built from 14 residues. Trimming took off 4 bases at V and 0 bases at J, with 9 bases between the two ends. V and J are TRBV19 and TRBJ1-1; D is undetermined. This receptor was taken from a woman aged 30 to 39 in good health. The sequencing input was memory CD4+ T cells sorted from blood. Subset noted: CD45RA-negative fraction. The CDR3 bases are TGTGCCAGTAGTAGGGCAGTAATGAACACTGAAGCTTTCTTT. Translated, it gives CASSRAVMNTEAFF.